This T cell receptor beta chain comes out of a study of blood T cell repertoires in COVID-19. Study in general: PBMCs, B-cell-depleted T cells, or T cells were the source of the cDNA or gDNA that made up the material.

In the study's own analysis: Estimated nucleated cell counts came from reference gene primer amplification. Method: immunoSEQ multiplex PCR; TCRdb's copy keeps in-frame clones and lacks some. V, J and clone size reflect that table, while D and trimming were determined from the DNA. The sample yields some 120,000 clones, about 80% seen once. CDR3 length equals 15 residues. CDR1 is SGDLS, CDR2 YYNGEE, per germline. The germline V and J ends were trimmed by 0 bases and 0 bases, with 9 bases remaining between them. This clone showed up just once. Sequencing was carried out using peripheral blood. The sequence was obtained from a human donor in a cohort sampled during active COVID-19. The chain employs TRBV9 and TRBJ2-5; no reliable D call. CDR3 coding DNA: TGTGCCAGCAGCGTAGACGTAGCCAACCAAGAGACCCAGTACTTC. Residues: CASSVDVANQETQYF.